This paragraph covers one T cell receptor (beta chain) sequence. Its specificity is not known. Trimming removed 5 bases from V and 5 bases from J; junction bases left unmatched: 6. Germline V CDR1 and CDR2: SEHNR, FQNEAQ (reference sequence). The CDR3 covers 15 residues. The sample belongs to a study of T cell responses to AZD1222 COVID-19 vaccine. Study-wide results and limits: Donors were largely white British and mainly female; clonal diversity was possibly underestimated. Sampling that yielded the repertoires occurred only after the peak T cell response. Among vaccine-associated CD4 TCRs, coverage spanned spike, with dominance at 160-218 and 743-854. Close to half of spike-specific TCRs reportedly recognize unmutated variant regions.

Only in-frame clones appear in the TCRdb table, and some are missing; sequencing was by immunoSEQ multiplex PCR. The table records 75,000 to 80,000 clones, about 80% of them present only once. The sequenced sample was peripheral blood, obtained 28 days after the second dose of the MenACWY control vaccine. The chain uses TRBV7-9 and TRBJ2-1; TRBD1 matches at 10 bases. This clonotype was sampled from an adult who received the MenACWY meningococcal vaccine as a control. The CDR3 DNA reads as TGTGCCAGCAGCGTCGACAGGGGGCTTAACAATGAGCAGTTCTTC. This encodes CASSVDRGLNNEQFF.